This entry describes one T cell receptor beta chain. The data were taken from a study of T cell clonotyping in hematopoietic cell transplantation. The time point denotes: recipient sample about 28 days before transplant, after cytoreduction. CDR3 length equals 17 residues. V was pared by 0 bases and J by 4 bases, with 7 bases of the junction left unmatched. Germline assignment: CDR1 SGDLS and CDR2 YYNGEE. The data were produced by immunoSEQ multiplex PCR, yet TCRdb's version contains in-frame clones alone and is incomplete. The data show roughly 48,000 clones, approximately 80% seen once. The chain combines TRBV9 with TRBJ2-2; 9 nucleotides match TRBD2. This TCR derives from a man in his sixties with myelodysplastic syndrome. Some clones in this sample may be carry-over from other donors' samples. The sample was peripheral blood mononuclear cells, taken before stem cell transplant. Here the CDR3 reads CASSVAGGGAGTGELFF. CDR3 DNA: TGTGCCAGCAGCGTAGCTGGCGGGGGGGCTGGCACCGGGGAGCTGTTTTTT.